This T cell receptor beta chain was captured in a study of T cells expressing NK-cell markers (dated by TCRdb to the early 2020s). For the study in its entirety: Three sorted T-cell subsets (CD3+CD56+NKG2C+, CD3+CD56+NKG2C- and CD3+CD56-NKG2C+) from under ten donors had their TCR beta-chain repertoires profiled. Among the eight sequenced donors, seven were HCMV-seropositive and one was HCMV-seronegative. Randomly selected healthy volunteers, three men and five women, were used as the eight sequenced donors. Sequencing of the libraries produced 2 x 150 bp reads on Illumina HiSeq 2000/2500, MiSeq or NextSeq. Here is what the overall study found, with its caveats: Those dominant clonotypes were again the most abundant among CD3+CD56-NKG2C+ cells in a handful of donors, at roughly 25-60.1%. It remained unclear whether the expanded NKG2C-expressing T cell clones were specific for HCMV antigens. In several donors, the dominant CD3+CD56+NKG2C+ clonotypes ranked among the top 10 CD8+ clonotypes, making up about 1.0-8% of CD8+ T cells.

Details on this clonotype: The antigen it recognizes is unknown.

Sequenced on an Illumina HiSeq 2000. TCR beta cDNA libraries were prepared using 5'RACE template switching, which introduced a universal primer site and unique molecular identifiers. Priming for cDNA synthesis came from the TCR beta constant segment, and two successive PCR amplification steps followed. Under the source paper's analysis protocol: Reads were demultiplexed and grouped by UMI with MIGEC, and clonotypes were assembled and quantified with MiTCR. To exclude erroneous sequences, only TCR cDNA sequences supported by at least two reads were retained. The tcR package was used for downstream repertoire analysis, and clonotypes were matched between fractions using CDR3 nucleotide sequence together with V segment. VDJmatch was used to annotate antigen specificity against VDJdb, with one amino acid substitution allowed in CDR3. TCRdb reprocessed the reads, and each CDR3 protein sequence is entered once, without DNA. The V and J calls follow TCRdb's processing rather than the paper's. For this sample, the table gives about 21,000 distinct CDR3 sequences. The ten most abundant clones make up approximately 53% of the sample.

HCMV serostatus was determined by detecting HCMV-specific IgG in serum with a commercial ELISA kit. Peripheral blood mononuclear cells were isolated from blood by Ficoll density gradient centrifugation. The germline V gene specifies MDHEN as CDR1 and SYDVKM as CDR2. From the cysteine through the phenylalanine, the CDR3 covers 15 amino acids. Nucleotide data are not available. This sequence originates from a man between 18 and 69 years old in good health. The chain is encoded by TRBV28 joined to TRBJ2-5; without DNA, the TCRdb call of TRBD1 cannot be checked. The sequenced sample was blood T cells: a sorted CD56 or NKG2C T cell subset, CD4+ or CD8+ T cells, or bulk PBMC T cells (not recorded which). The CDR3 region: CASSPIPGGQETQYF.